This TCR beta chain was sequenced during a study of blood T cell repertoires in COVID-19. Across the whole study: The origin of the acute and convalescent COVID-19 samples was the United States, Italy and Spain.

TCRdb's copy holds only in-frame clones and misses some; the assay was immunoSEQ multiplex PCR. This sample has approximately 60,000 clones, with more than 60% found just once. The V gene's germline CDR1 is LNHNV and CDR2 YYDKDF (reference sequence). The CDR3 runs 19 residues. The J segment lost 2 bases and the V segment lost 3 bases, leaving 13 bases of the junction unmatched. The sequence came from a human donor in a cohort sampled during active COVID-19. Sequences were obtained from peripheral blood. This chain joins TRBV15 and TRBJ2-1, with 10 bases fitting TRBD2. The CDR3 bases are TGTGCCACCAGCAGTACCCCGCTTTCACTAGCGGGGACCTACAATGAGCAGTTCTTC. It codes for CATSSTPLSLAGTYNEQFF.